This passage covers 2 T cell receptor beta chains from one sample sequenced in a study of control samples from healthy donors and cancer patients. Clones were read by immunoSEQ multiplex PCR, and TCRdb kept only the in-frame ones, dropping some. Of 80,000 to 100,000 clones listed, about nine tenths are singletons. The sample taken for sequencing was blood. The source is a human donor in good health. The donor label of this sample is uncertain.

This rearrangement joins TRBV3-1 (or the pseudogene TRBV3-2) to TRBJ2-5, with a weak D call TRBD2 (6 bases). The V gene lost 1 base and the J gene lost 2 bases, with 8 bases spanning the gap. CDR3 length equals 14 residues. Germline CDR1 reads LGHDT; CDR2 reads YNNKEL (reference sequence). The CDR3 DNA follows: TGTGCCAGCAGCCAAGGACTAGTACAAGAGACCCAGTACTTC. It encodes CASSQGLVQETQYF.

The gene calls are TRBV6-5 and TRBJ2-1; a possible D gene is TRBD1 (5 bases). CDR3 length equals 14 residues. Germline values: CDR1 MNHEY, CDR2 SVGAGI. Trimming removed 0 bases from V and 8 bases from J, with 11 bases in between. The CDR3 DNA sequence: TGTGCCAGCAGTTACTCCACCAGGGTGTATGAGCAGTTCTTC. Translation: CASSYSTRVYEQFF.